This section outlines one T cell receptor (beta chain) sequence together with its context. By how much of the sample it makes up, this clonotype is medium-sized (0.01 to 0.1%). There is no known antigen for this receptor. The sample holds no much larger clone one base away, and base qualities are not on file. The germline V gene encodes CDR1 SGHTA and CDR2 FQGNSA. The germline ends are 18 bases apart after V is trimmed by 5 bases and J by 13 bases. Inclusive of the bounding cysteine and phenylalanine, the CDR3 is 14 residues long. CDR3 DNA only is kept here, 42 bases in frame from base 1. The source of the sample is a study of T cells after yellow fever vaccination (dated by TCRdb to between 2018 and 2021). Looking at the study overall: The SMART-Seq v4 Ultra Low Input RNA kit was used to prepare libraries from fractions with low cell numbers. To follow T-cell clones before and after both primary and booster YFV17D yellow fever vaccination, bulk TCR alpha and beta repertoires underwent longitudinal sequencing. Blood samples were taken at several timepoints before and after primary and secondary immunization, and bulk PBMC replicates and cell subsets were isolated. Two healthy male donors, one aged 18 to 29 and one aged 30 to 40 years, made up the cohort.

Overall results and qualifications from the work: Only a couple of donors were included in the study, so the extent to which the findings can be generalized is limited. After the booster, most clones that had expanded after primary vaccination were detected again (almost 97% of CD4 and around nine tenths of CD8), suggesting broad maintenance of memory. The secondary T-cell response was weaker than the primary response but faster, peaking on day 5 instead of day 15. A small share of clonotypes was detected in both CD4 and CD8 compartments, with the overlap likely arising from convergent recombination. Because abundant contaminating clonotypes from the bulk population could be contained in FACS-sorted repertoires, computational filtering was required.

The listed sequencing device is Illumina NovaSeq 6000. Synthesis of TCR cDNA relied on 5'RACE template switching, a step that introduced a universal primer site along with unique molecular identifiers. cDNA synthesis was primed from both the TCR alpha and TCR beta constant segments. Two PCR steps were used to amplify libraries, with sample barcodes and sequencing adapters being added in the second step. Libraries were sequenced on Illumina HiSeq 2500 (2x100 bp) or NovaSeq (2x150 bp). Per the source publication's procedure: MIGEC was used to demultiplex reads and collapse the reads into UMI consensus sequences, and MiXCR was used for V(D)J alignment. Vaccine-responding clonotypes were identified with edgeR using replicate PBMC samples, with FDR below 0.01 and a log2 fold change above 5 up to day 15 being required. CD4 or CD8 identity was assigned to each bulk clonotype according to whether the clonotype was present at higher abundance in the sequenced CD4 repertoire or the sequenced CD8 repertoire. The public reads were reprocessed in TCRdb via fastp at Q25 and MiXCR, keeping in-frame beta chains. Records with the same CDR3 protein are collapsed into one entry carrying the most frequent genes and DNA. TCRdb's processing, not the authors' own work, is the source of the V and J calls. For this sample there are about 300,000 distinct CDR3 sequences; 8.7% appear just once. The biggest ten clones account for approximately 3.3% of the sample.

This sample's treatment or condition label indicates: live attenuated yellow fever vaccine strain. PBMCs were isolated from peripheral blood using a standard Ficoll-Paque protocol. Dynabeads CD4 and CD8 positive selection kits were used to isolate the CD4 and CD8 T-cell fractions. TriZol was used to extract RNA from bulk PBMCs, from CD4 and CD8 fractions, and from dextramer-positive and dextramer-negative fractions. This receptor was identified in a man younger than 35 who received the YFV17D yellow fever vaccine. The V and J genes are TRBV7-2 and TRBJ1-6, and possibly TRBD1, on 6 matching bases. Sequencing was performed on CD4+ T cells sorted from PBMCs, taken 5 days after the yellow fever booster vaccination. CDR3 reads: CASSVGGGIPPLHF. The nucleotide sequence reads as follows: TGTGCCAGCAGCGTAGGAGGGGGAATCCCCCCCCTCCACTTT. The full variable domain, completed from the reference TRBV7-2 and TRBJ1-6 proteins outside the CDR3, reads GAGVSQSPSNKVTEKGKDVELRCDPISGHTALYWYRQSLGQGLEFLIYFQGNSAPDKSGLPSDRFSAERTGGSVSTLTIQRTQQEDSAVYLCASSVGGGIPPLHFGNGTRLTVT.